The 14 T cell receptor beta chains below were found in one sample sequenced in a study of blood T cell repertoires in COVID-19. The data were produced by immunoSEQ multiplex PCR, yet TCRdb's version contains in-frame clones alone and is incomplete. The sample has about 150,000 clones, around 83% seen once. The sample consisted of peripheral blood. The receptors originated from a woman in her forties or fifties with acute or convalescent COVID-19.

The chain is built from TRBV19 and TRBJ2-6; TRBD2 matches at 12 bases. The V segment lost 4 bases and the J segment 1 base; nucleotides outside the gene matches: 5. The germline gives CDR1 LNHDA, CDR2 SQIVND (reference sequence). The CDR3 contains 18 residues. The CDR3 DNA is TGTGCCAGTAGTAAAACCGGGACTAGCGGGTCTGGGGCCAACGTCCTGACTTTC. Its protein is CASSKTGTSGSGANVLTF.

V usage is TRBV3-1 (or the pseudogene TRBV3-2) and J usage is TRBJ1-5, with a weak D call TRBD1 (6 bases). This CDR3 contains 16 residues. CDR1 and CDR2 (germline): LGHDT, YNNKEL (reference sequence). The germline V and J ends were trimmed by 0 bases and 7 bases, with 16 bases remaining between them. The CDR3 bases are TGTGCCAGCAGCCAAGAACGGGGGGCAAGTGGACAGCCCCAGCATTTT. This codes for CASSQERGASGQPQHF.

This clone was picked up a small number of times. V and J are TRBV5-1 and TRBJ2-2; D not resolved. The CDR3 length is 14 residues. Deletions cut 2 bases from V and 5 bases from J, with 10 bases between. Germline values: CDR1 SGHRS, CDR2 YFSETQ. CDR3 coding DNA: TGCGCCAGCAGCTTCTCAGTGCTGACCGGGGAGCTGTTTTTT. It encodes CASSFSVLTGELFF.

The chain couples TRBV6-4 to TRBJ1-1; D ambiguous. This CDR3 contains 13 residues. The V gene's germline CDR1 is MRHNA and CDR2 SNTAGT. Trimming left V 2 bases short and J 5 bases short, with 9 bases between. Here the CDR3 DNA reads TGTGCCAGCAGTGACGAGGGCTCGACTGAAGCTTTCTTT. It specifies CASSDEGSTEAFF.

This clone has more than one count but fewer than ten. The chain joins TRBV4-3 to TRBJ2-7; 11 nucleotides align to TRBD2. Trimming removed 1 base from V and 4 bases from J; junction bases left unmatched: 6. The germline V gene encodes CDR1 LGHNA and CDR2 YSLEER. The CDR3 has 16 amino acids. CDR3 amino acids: CASSQGILAGVYEQYF. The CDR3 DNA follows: TGCGCCAGCAGCCAAGGAATACTAGCGGGAGTTTACGAGCAGTACTTC.

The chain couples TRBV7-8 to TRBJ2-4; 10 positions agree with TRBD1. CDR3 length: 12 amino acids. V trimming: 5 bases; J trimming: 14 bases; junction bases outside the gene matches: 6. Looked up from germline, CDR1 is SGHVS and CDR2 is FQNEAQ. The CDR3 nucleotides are TGTGCCAGCAGCGCTGACAGGGGGCGCGAGTACTTC. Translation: CASSADRGREYF. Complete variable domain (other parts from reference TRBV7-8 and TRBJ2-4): GAGVSQSPRYKVAKRGQDVALRCDPISGHVSLFWYQQALGQGPEFLTYFQNEAQLDKSGLPSDRFFAERPEGSVSTLKIQRTQQEDSAVYLCASSADRGREYFGAGTRLSVL.

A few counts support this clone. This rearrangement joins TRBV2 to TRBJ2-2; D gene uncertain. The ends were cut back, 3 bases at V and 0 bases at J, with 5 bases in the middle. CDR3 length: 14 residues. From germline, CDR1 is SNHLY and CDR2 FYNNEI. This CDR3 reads CASSDWPNTGELFF. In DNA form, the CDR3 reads TGTGCCAGCAGTGATTGGCCGAACACCGGGGAGCTGTTTTTT.

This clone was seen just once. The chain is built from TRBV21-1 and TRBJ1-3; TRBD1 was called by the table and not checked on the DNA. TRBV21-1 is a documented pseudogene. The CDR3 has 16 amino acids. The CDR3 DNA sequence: TGTGCCAGCAGCGACAGCCGCTATTTCTCTGGAAACACCATATATTTT. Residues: CASSDSRYFSGNTIYF.

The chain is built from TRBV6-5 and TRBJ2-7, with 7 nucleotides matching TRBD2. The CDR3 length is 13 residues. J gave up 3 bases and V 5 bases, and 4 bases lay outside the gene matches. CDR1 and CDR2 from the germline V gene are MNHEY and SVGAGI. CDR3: CASSRSGNYEQYF. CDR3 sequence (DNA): TGTGCCAGCAGTCGGAGCGGGAACTACGAGCAGTACTTC.

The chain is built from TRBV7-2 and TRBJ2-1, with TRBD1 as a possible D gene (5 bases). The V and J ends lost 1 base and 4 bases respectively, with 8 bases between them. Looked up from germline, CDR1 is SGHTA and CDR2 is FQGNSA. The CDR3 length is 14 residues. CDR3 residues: CASSLGGNYNEQFF. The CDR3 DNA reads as TGTGCCAGCAGCTTAGGGGGCAATTACAATGAGCAGTTCTTC.

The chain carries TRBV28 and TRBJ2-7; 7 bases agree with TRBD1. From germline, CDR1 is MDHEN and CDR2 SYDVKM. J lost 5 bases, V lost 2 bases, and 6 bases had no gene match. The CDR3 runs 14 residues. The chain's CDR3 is CASSLKGALHEQYF. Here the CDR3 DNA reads TGTGCCAGCAGTTTAAAGGGGGCTCTCCACGAGCAGTACTTC. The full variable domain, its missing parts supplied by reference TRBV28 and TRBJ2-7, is DVKVTQSSRYLVKRTGEKVFLECVQDMDHENMFWYRQDPGLGLRLIYFSYDVKMKEKGDIPEGYSVSREKKERFSLILESASTNQTSMYLCASSLKGALHEQYFGPGTRLTVT.

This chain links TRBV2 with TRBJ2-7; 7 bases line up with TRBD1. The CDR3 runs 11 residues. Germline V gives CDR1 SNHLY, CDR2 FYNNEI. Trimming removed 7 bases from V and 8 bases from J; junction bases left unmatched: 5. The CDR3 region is CASTRGGKQYF. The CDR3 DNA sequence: TGTGCCAGCACTCGAGGGGGCAAGCAGTACTTC.

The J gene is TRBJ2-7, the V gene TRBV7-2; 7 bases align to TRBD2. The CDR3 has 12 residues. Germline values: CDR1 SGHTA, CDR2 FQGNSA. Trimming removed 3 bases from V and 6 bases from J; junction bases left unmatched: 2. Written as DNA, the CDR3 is TGTGCCAGCAGCTTTGGGAGGGCCGAGCAGTACTTC. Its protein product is CASSFGRAEQYF. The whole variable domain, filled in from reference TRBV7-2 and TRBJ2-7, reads GAGVSQSPSNKVTEKGKDVELRCDPISGHTALYWYRQSLGQGLEFLIYFQGNSAPDKSGLPSDRFSAERTGGSVSTLTIQRTQQEDSAVYLCASSFGRAEQYFGPGTRLTVT.

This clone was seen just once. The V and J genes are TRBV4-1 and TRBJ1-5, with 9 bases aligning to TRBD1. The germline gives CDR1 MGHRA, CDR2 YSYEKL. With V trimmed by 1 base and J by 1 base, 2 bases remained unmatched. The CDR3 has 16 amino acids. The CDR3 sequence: CASSQGGTGSNQPQHF. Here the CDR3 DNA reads TGCGCCAGCAGCCAAGGGGGGACAGGGAGCAATCAGCCCCAGCATTTT.